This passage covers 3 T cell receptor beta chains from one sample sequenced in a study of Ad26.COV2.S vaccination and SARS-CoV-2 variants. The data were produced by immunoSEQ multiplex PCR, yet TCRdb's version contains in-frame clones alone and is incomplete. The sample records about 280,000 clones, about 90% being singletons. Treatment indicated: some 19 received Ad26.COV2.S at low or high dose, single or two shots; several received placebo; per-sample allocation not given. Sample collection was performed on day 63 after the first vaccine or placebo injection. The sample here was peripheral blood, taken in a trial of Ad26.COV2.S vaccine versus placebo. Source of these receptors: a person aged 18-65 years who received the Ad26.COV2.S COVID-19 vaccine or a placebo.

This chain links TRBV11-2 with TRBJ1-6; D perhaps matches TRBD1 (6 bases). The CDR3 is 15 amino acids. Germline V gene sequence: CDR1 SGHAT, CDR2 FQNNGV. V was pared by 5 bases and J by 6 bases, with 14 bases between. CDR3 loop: CASSPPGAANSPLHF. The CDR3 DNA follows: TGTGCCAGCAGCCCCCCGGGGGCGGCTAATTCACCCCTCCACTTT.

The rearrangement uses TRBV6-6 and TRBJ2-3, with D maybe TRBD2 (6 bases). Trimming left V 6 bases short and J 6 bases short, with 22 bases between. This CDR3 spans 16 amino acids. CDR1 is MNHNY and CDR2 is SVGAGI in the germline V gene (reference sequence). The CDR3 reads CASRPGGRGVPDTQYF. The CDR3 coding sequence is TGTGCCAGCAGACCCGGAGGGCGGGGAGTGCCGGATACGCAGTATTTT.

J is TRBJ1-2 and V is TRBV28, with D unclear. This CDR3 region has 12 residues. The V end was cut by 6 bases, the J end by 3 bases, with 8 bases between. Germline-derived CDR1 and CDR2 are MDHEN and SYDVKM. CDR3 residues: CASSPLHYGYTF. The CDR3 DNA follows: TGTGCCAGCAGCCCCCTTCACTATGGCTACACCTTC.